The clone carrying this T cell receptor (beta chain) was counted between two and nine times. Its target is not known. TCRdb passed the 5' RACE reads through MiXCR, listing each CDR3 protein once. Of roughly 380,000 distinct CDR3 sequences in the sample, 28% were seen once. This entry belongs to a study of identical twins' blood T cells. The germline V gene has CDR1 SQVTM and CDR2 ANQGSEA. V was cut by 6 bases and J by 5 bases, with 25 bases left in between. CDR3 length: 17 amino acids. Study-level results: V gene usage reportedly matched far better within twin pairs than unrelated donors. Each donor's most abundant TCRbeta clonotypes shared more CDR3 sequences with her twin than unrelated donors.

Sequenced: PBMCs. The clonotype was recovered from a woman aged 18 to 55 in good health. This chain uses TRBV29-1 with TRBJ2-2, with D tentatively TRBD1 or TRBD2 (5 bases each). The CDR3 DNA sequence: TGCAGCGTCTGGGTTCGGGGCTTCGGAACAAGGACCGGGGAGCTGTTTTTT. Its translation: CSVWVRGFGTRTGELFF.